Listed here are 21 T cell receptor beta chains from one sample, sequenced in a study of T cell responses to AZD1222 COVID-19 vaccine. Here immunoSEQ multiplex PCR was the method, and the copy in TCRdb shows in-frame clones only, minus some. The sample carries about 97,000 clones, approximately 91% recorded once. The sample here was peripheral blood, taken on day 0 of AZD1222 vaccination. The source is an adult in good health.

The chain uses TRBV5-1 and TRBJ1-1; 9 positions agree with TRBD1. Germline CDR1 is SGHRS and CDR2 is YFSETQ. Trimming cost V 3 bases and J 7 bases; bases outside gene matches: 4. The CDR3 totals 13 residues. CDR3 loop: CASSWGQGYEAFF. CDR3 DNA: TGCGCCAGCAGCTGGGGACAGGGCTATGAAGCTTTCTTT.

CDR3 amino acids: CASSSAGYEQYF. DNA of the CDR3: TGTGCCAGCAGCTCGGCTGGATACGAGCAGTACTTC. J is TRBJ2-7 and V is TRBV7-9; D gene unclear. CDR3 length: 12 amino acids. With 4 bases removed from V and 4 bases from J, the gap between germline ends came to 8 bases. Germline CDR1 reads SEHNR; CDR2 reads FQNEAQ (reference sequence).

This clone was observed once. The chain links TRBV6-5 to TRBJ1-1; D not resolved. The CDR3 is made up of 14 amino acids. V lost 2 bases, J lost 1 base, and 8 bases lay in between. Germline CDR1 and CDR2: MNHEY and SVGAGI. As DNA, the CDR3 is TGTGCCAGCAGTTACCCGGGCGGGAACACTGAAGCTTTCTTT. Residues: CASSYPGGNTEAFF.

The chain has TRBV11-2 and TRBJ2-7; D gene ambiguous. V shed 2 bases and J shed 2 bases, with 7 bases lying between them. Germline loops: CDR1 SGHAT, CDR2 FQNNGV. The CDR3 is made up of 13 amino acids. The CDR3 here is CASSLNGAYEQYF. Written as DNA, the CDR3 is TGTGCCAGCAGCTTAAATGGAGCCTACGAGCAGTACTTC.

The V gene is TRBV18, the J gene TRBJ2-1, with D possibly matching TRBD2 (6 bases). The CDR3 is made up of 14 amino acids. Per germline, CDR1 KGHSH and CDR2 LQKENI. The V end was cut by 6 bases, the J end by 6 bases, with 15 bases between. The CDR3 bases are TGTGCCAGCTCCCCGGTTCTGGGGGGCAATGAGCAGTTCTTC. Translation: CASSPVLGGNEQFF.

Written as DNA, the CDR3 is TGTGCCAGCAGCTTAGAGAACACTGCCCTCCACTTT. Amino acids: CASSLENTALHF. The chain employs TRBV11-3 and TRBJ1-6; unclear D gene. The CDR3 is made up of 12 amino acids. Germline V gene data show CDR1 as SGHNT and CDR2 as YENEEA. V was cut by 0 bases and J by 14 bases, with 8 bases left in between.

Comment on this clone: Other nucleotide sequences in the sample specify the same CDR3. The rearrangement uses TRBV11-3 and TRBJ2-5, with D maybe TRBD2 (5 bases). Trimming cost V 5 bases and J 2 bases, with 9 bases left between them. Germline values: CDR1 SGHNT, CDR2 YENEEA. This CDR3 comprises 13 residues. This chain's CDR3 is CASSVPGQETQYF. CDR3 DNA sequence: TGTGCCAGCAGCGTCCCGGGACAAGAGACCCAGTACTTC.

The chain recombines TRBV2 with TRBJ2-1; TRBD1 matches at 8 bases. This CDR3 has 11 amino acids. Germline CDR1 SNHLY, CDR2 FYNNEI. J lost 16 bases, V lost 6 bases, and 8 bases had no gene match. The CDR3 reads CASRPRDRFFF. As DNA, the CDR3 is TGTGCCAGCAGACCCCGGGACAGGTTTTTCTTC.

The chain's CDR3 is CASSLPGGTRGEQYF. The CDR3 DNA follows: TGTGCCAGCAGTCTTCCCGGGGGGACTCGCGGCGAGCAGTACTTC. The chain links TRBV28 to TRBJ2-7, with TRBD2 matching over 7 bases. The germline gives CDR1 MDHEN, CDR2 SYDVKM. V dropped 5 bases and J dropped 6; count of bases not matched to a gene: 13. This CDR3 is built from 15 residues.

This sequence joins TRBV4-3 and TRBJ2-7; D remains unclear. Germline CDR1 is LGHNA and CDR2 is YSLEER. CDR3 length: 14 amino acids. The V gene lost 4 bases and the J gene lost 1 base, with 11 bases spanning the gap. The CDR3 nucleotides are TGCGCCAGCAGCCGTGAGCTGGGTTCCTACGAGCAGTACTTC. It codes for CASSRELGSYEQYF.

J is TRBJ1-2 and V is TRBV9; D is ambiguous. In germline, CDR1 is SGDLS, CDR2 YYNGEE. Deletions cut 5 bases from V and 8 bases from J, with 13 bases between. There are 12 residues in the CDR3. This CDR3 is CASSFTHEGYTF. In nucleotides, the CDR3 is TGTGCCAGCAGTTTTACGCACGAAGGCTACACCTTC. The full variable domain, rest sourced from reference TRBV9 and TRBJ1-2, is DSGVTQTPKHLITATGQRVTLRCSPRSGDLSVYWYQQSLDQGLQFLIQYYNGEERAKGNILERFSAQQFPDLHSELNLSSLELGDSALYFCASSFTHEGYTFGSGTRLTVV.

This chain uses TRBV12-3 or TRBV12-4 with TRBJ1-1; D not certain. V was shortened by 6 bases and J by 2 bases, with 10 bases between the two germline ends. There are 13 residues in the CDR3. CDR3 region: CASSPILNTEAFF. CDR3 nucleotide sequence: TGTGCCAGCAGCCCAATCCTTAACACTGAAGCTTTCTTT.

The chain carries TRBV14 and TRBJ2-4; perhaps TRBD2 as D (5 bases). The CDR3 consists of 14 residues. V lost 0 bases and J lost 11, with 14 bases in between. Germline V lookup: CDR1 SGHDN, CDR2 FVKESK. The CDR3 sequence: CASSQDLGHGVQYF. For the CDR3, the DNA is TGTGCCAGCAGCCAAGATCTTGGGCACGGGGTTCAGTACTTC.

This chain links TRBV10-3 with TRBJ1-5, with D tentatively TRBD1 (6 bases). CDR3 size: 12 residues. Germline V CDR1 and CDR2: ENHRY, SYGVKD. Trimming removed 8 bases at V and 6 bases at J, with 11 bases between. The CDR3 coding sequence is TGTGCCATCGGAAGGGGGGGTCAGCCCCAGCATTTT. Amino acid sequence: CAIGRGGQPQHF.

The V call is TRBV30, the J call TRBJ1-5; a weak D match, TRBD1 (6 bases). V lost 3 bases, J lost 4 bases, and 7 bases lay in between. The CDR3 runs to 12 residues. Germline CDR1 is GTSNPN and CDR2 is SVGIG (reference sequence). CDR3 DNA sequence: TGTGCCTGGAGAACAGGGAATCAGCCCCAGCATTTT. Protein: CAWRTGNQPQHF.

The chain joins TRBV24-1 to TRBJ1-5; D remains ambiguous. The V and J ends lost 5 bases and 3 bases respectively, with 10 bases between them. Germline CDR1 reads KGHDR; CDR2 reads SFDVKD. This CDR3 region has 14 residues. The CDR3 sequence is CATSGAGYNQPQHF. Written as DNA, the CDR3 is TGTGCCACCAGTGGGGCAGGATACAATCAGCCCCAGCATTTT.

V usage is TRBV10-1 and J usage is TRBJ2-1; 8 bases are a match to TRBD2. Germline V lookup: CDR1 WNHNN, CDR2 SYGVQD (reference sequence). J lost 1 base, V lost 4 bases, and 3 bases had no gene match. The CDR3 spans 15 residues. CDR3 protein: CASSAGGASYNEQFF. CDR3 nucleotide sequence: TGCGCCAGCAGTGCCGGGGGGGCTTCCTACAATGAGCAGTTCTTC.

This clone was recorded once. The rearrangement links TRBV4-3 to TRBJ2-7, with TRBD2 identical over 8 bases. With V trimmed by 3 bases and J by 5 bases, 6 bases remained unmatched. This CDR3 region has 14 residues. In germline, CDR1 is LGHNA, CDR2 YSLEER. The CDR3 reads CASSQGAGGHEQYF. The CDR3 DNA sequence: TGCGCCAGCAGCCAGGGTGCGGGGGGACACGAGCAGTACTTC.

The chain carries TRBV6-5 and TRBJ1-4; 7 nucleotides align to TRBD1. V lost 6 bases, J lost 5 bases, and 3 bases stayed unmatched. Germline CDR1 and CDR2: MNHEY and SVGAGI. This CDR3 is built from 13 residues. CDR3 in DNA: TGTGCCAGCAGCCCGGACAGGAATGAAAAACTGTTTTTT. Protein product: CASSPDRNEKLFF.

This chain joins TRBV5-6 and TRBJ2-4; no reliable D call. Germline assignment: CDR1 SGHDT and CDR2 YYEEEE. This CDR3 spans 15 amino acids. V shed 4 bases and J shed 1 base, with 12 bases lying between them. CDR3: CASSHLRYAKNIQYF. The CDR3 bases are TGTGCCAGCAGCCACCTACGTTACGCCAAAAACATTCAGTACTTC.

J is TRBJ1-5 and V is TRBV5-1; 9 bases match TRBD1. Germline V lookup: CDR1 SGHRS, CDR2 YFSETQ. The CDR3 runs to 12 residues. Trimming took 8 bases from V and 5 from J; bases not matched to a gene: 2. In nucleotides, the CDR3 is TGCGCCAGGAGGACAGGGGATCAGCCCCAGCATTTT. This gives the protein CARRTGDQPQHF.